The 26 T cell receptor beta chains below were found in one sample sequenced in a study of cytomegalovirus exposure and HLA in healthy donors. 60 Vbeta and 13 Jbeta primers were used in PCR. The method was immunoSEQ multiplex PCR; TCRdb's version includes in-frame clones alone and lacks a portion of them. The data hold some 200,000 clones, with around 86% observed a single time. The sample was PBMCs. The receptors stem from a man between 45 and 60 years old in good health and CMV-seronegative.

V is TRBV5-4 and J is TRBJ1-2, with no clear D. The CDR3 loop spans 15 amino acids. Germline V CDR1 and CDR2: SGHNT, YYREEE (reference sequence). The V gene lost 4 bases and the J gene lost 2 bases, with 15 bases spanning the gap. CDR3: CASSLPQYRNYGYTF. CDR3 nucleotides: TGTGCCAGCAGCCTCCCACAGTACCGAAACTATGGCTACACCTTC.

The genes are TRBV7-2 and TRBJ2-7; 7 bases fit TRBD1. The junction had 1 base not matched to a gene; V was cut back by 1 base and J by 4 bases. This CDR3 region has 13 residues. The germline V gene has CDR1 SGHTA and CDR2 FQGNSA. The CDR3: CASSLEGAYEQYF. The CDR3 DNA sequence: TGTGCCAGCAGCTTAGAGGGGGCGTACGAGCAGTACTTC.

This clone was found a few times. The chain carries TRBV6-1 and TRBJ2-7, with D unresolved. This CDR3 is 11 amino acids long. V lost 2 bases and J lost 9, with 8 bases in between. Germline V gives CDR1 MNHNS, CDR2 SASEGT. The CDR3 sequence is CASSEPTLQYF. CDR3 DNA sequence: TGTGCCAGCAGTGAACCCACATTGCAGTACTTC.

This clone was detected only once. The same CDR3 is also encoded by other DNA sequences in this sample. This chain uses TRBV7-2 with TRBJ1-1, with D unclear. The ends were cut back, 3 bases at V and 0 bases at J, with 5 bases in the middle. The CDR3 has 13 residues. The V gene's germline CDR1 is SGHTA and CDR2 FQGNSA. CDR3: CASSFSVNTEAFF. The CDR3 DNA sequence: TGTGCCAGCAGCTTCTCAGTGAACACTGAAGCTTTCTTT.

The CDR3 region is CASSSPPGELFF. The CDR3 DNA follows: TGTGCCAGCAGCTCCCCTCCCGGGGAGCTGTTTTTT. The V gene is TRBV5-4, the J gene TRBJ2-2; D remains unclear. The germline CDR1 and CDR2 sequences are SGHNT and YYREEE (reference sequence). The CDR3 loop spans 12 amino acids. V shed 3 bases and J shed 6 bases, with 6 bases lying between them.

There are a few counts of this clone. The chain recombines TRBV5-6 with TRBJ1-2; a weak D match, TRBD1 (5 bases). The CDR3 consists of 13 residues. V lost 4 bases and J 2 bases, leaving 9 bases between the germline ends. Germline-derived CDR1 and CDR2 are SGHDT and YYEEEE. In nucleotides, the CDR3 is TGTGCCAGCAGCGGGGCGTGGAACTATGGCTACACCTTC. It yields the protein CASSGAWNYGYTF. Using reference TRBV5-6 and TRBJ1-2 for the parts outside the CDR3, the full variable domain is DAGVTQSPTHLIKTRGQQVTLRCSPKSGHDTVSWYQQALGQGPQFIFQYYEEEERQRGNFPDRFSGHQFPNYSSELNVNALLLGDSALYLCASSGAWNYGYTFGSGTRLTVV.

The gene calls are TRBV9 and TRBJ2-5; TRBD2 matches at 13 bases. The germline V gene has CDR1 SGDLS and CDR2 YYNGEE. The CDR3 spans 17 residues. V dropped 0 bases and J dropped 5; count of bases not matched to a gene: 7. DNA for the CDR3: TGTGCCAGCAGCGTAGTAACTAGCGGGAGGGCCGGCGAGACCCAGTACTTC. This encodes CASSVVTSGRAGETQYF.

This chain uses TRBV5-1 with TRBJ2-3; weak D call: TRBD2 (5 bases). The CDR3 runs 12 residues. Per the germline V gene, CDR1 is SGHRS and CDR2 is YFSETQ. V lost 5 bases and J 6 bases, leaving 10 bases between the germline ends. The CDR3 DNA reads TGCGCCAGCAGATTAGGCGGGGATACGCAGTATTTT. Translated, it gives CASRLGGDTQYF. Full variable domain (missing parts from reference TRBV5-1 and TRBJ2-3): KAGVTQTPRYLIKTRGQQVTLSCSPISGHRSVSWYQQTPGQGLQFLFEYFSETQRNKGNFPGRFSGRQFSNSRSEMNVSTLELGDSALYLCASRLGGDTQYFGPGTRLTVL.

The V and J genes are TRBV4-1 and TRBJ2-5; D possibly corresponds to TRBD1 (5 bases). V shed 2 bases and J shed 2 bases, with 12 bases lying between them. The CDR3 length is 15 residues. The V gene's germline CDR1 is MGHRA and CDR2 YSYEKL. CDR3: CASSQTDSEQETQYF. For the CDR3, the DNA is TGCGCCAGCAGCCAAACAGACAGTGAACAAGAGACCCAGTACTTC.

This chain uses TRBV6-5 with TRBJ1-1; D uncertain. CDR1 MNHEY and CDR2 SVGAGI come from the germline V gene. V was shortened by 4 bases and J by 7 bases, with 7 bases between the two germline ends. The CDR3 spans 11 residues. The chain's CDR3 is CASSWAGEAFF. CDR3 nucleotide sequence: TGTGCCAGCAGTTGGGCGGGTGAAGCTTTCTTT.

The rearrangement uses TRBV14 and TRBJ1-1; no reliable D call. The germline gives CDR1 SGHDN, CDR2 FVKESK. The length of the CDR3 is 13 residues. V dropped 2 bases and J dropped 1 base, with 5 bases sitting between them. CDR3 residues: CASSQSSNTEAFF. CDR3 sequence (DNA): TGTGCCAGCAGCCAATCCTCGAACACTGAAGCTTTCTTT.

The chain has TRBV19 and TRBJ1-1; weak D call: TRBD1 (5 bases). V was clipped by 5 bases and J by 5 bases, with 18 bases between them. Germline V gene sequence: CDR1 LNHDA, CDR2 SQIVND (reference sequence). This CDR3 contains 15 residues. CDR3 amino acids: CASSPVQAGMTEAFF. The CDR3 coding sequence is TGTGCCAGTAGTCCTGTACAGGCAGGGATGACTGAAGCTTTCTTT.

The chain joins TRBV6-1 to TRBJ2-5; 11 bases are a match to TRBD2. V dropped 1 base and J dropped 5; count of bases not matched to a gene: 12. CDR1 is MNHNS and CDR2 is SASEGT in the germline V gene. This CDR3 has 18 amino acids. The CDR3 nucleotides are TGTGCCAGCAGTGAAGTATCGCTAGCGGGGGGACCGAGGGAGACCCAGTACTTC. Protein product: CASSEVSLAGGPRETQYF.

V is TRBV5-1 and J is TRBJ2-6; 9 nucleotides align to TRBD1. The ends lost 3 bases at V and 2 bases at J; junction bases unmatched: 3. Germline-derived CDR1 and CDR2 are SGHRS and YFSETQ. This CDR3 has 16 amino acids. This chain's CDR3 is CASSSRTGAGANVLTF. The CDR3 DNA reads TGCGCCAGCAGCTCCAGGACAGGGGCTGGGGCCAACGTCCTGACTTTC.

The genes are TRBV7-2 and TRBJ2-7; D is possibly TRBD1 (5 bases). Trimming stripped 7 bases from V and 0 bases from J, with 16 bases between. The CDR3 is 15 residues long. Germline CDR1 reads SGHTA; CDR2 reads FQGNSA. The CDR3 here is CASKDGRVGSYEQYF. The CDR3 DNA reads as TGTGCCAGCAAAGACGGCAGGGTTGGCTCCTACGAGCAGTACTTC.

The chain couples TRBV19 to TRBJ1-3, with D maybe TRBD1 (6 bases). Germline V gives CDR1 LNHDA, CDR2 SQIVND (reference sequence). The germline V and J ends were trimmed by 7 bases and 4 bases, with 11 bases remaining between them. The CDR3 contains 13 residues. The CDR3 is CASTGDTGNTIYF. CDR3 in DNA: TGTGCCAGTACTGGGGACACGGGAAACACCATATATTTT. Full variable domain (outside the CDR3, taken from reference TRBV19 and TRBJ1-3): DGGITQSPKYLFRKEGQNVTLSCEQNLNHDAMYWYRQDPGQGLRLIYYSQIVNDFQKGDIAEGYSVSREKKESFPLTVTSAQKNPTAFYLCASTGDTGNTIYFGEGSWLTVV.

The chain recombines TRBV6-5 with TRBJ2-3; D is possibly TRBD1 (5 bases). Germline loops: CDR1 MNHEY, CDR2 SVGAGI. This CDR3 is 14 amino acids long. V dropped 2 bases and J dropped 5 bases, with 11 bases sitting between them. CDR3 loop: CASSYRHQGDTQYF. For the CDR3, the DNA is TGTGCCAGCAGTTACAGACACCAGGGAGATACGCAGTATTTT.

V gene TRBV9 combines with J gene TRBJ2-3; TRBD2 aligns across 10 bases. J lost 1 base, V lost 4 bases, and 6 bases had no gene match. CDR1 is SGDLS and CDR2 is YYNGEE in the germline V gene. The CDR3 totals 16 residues. CDR3 bases: TGTGCCAGCAGCCCGAGGACTAGCGGTGGCACAGATACGCAGTATTTT. Protein: CASSPRTSGGTDTQYF.

The chain couples TRBV2 to TRBJ2-7; 12 bases are shared with TRBD2. V shed 6 bases, J shed 7 bases, and the junction held 7 bases outside the gene matches. CDR3 length: 14 amino acids. The germline V gene encodes CDR1 SNHLY and CDR2 FYNNEI. Here the CDR3 reads CASSDGLAGREQYF. The CDR3 DNA follows: TGTGCCAGCAGCGACGGACTAGCGGGGAGGGAGCAGTACTTC.

This clone was counted only a few times. The V and J genes are TRBV7-9 and TRBJ1-5; D gene ambiguous. Deletions cut 1 base from V and 7 bases from J, with 11 bases between. Germline V lookup: CDR1 SEHNR, CDR2 FQNEAQ (reference sequence). The CDR3 extends over 14 amino acids. Written as DNA, the CDR3 is TGTGCCAGCAGCTTAGGAGGCGCGGCGCAGCCCCAGCATTTT. This sequence encodes CASSLGGAAQPQHF. Based on the CDR3 plus reference TRBV7-9 and TRBJ1-5, the full variable domain is DTGVSQNPRHKITKRGQNVTFRCDPISEHNRLYWYRQTLGQGPEFLTYFQNEAQLEKSRLLSDRFSAERPKGSFSTLEIQRTEQGDSAMYLCASSLGGAAQPQHFGDGTRLSIL.

This rearrangement joins TRBV11-3 to TRBJ2-3; 10 bases are shared with TRBD2. The junction had 5 bases not matched to a gene; V was cut back by 1 base and J by 4 bases. CDR3 length: 16 amino acids. Germline assignment: CDR1 SGHNT and CDR2 YENEEA. The CDR3 sequence: CASSLGRSGRSDTQYF. CDR3 in DNA: TGTGCCAGCAGCTTAGGACGTAGCGGGAGGTCAGATACGCAGTATTTT.

This chain connects TRBV6-6 to TRBJ2-7; TRBD1 might be the D (5 bases). The CDR3 consists of 13 residues. CDR1 MNHNY and CDR2 SVGAGI come from the germline V gene (reference sequence). Trimming took off 2 bases at V and 5 bases at J, with 10 bases between the two ends. CDR3 in amino acids: CASSYPGPNEQYF. In DNA form, the CDR3 reads TGTGCCAGCAGTTACCCAGGGCCTAACGAGCAGTACTTC.

This rearrangement joins TRBV6-5 to TRBJ2-5, with unresolved D. V lost 4 bases, J lost 5 bases, and 8 bases lay in between. Germline CDR1 MNHEY, CDR2 SVGAGI. The length of the CDR3 is 12 residues. CDR3 residues: CASSLNRETQYF. The CDR3 bases are TGTGCCAGCAGTTTAAATCGGGAGACCCAGTACTTC.

The gene calls are TRBV15 and TRBJ1-5; D may be TRBD1 (6 bases). The germline CDR1 and CDR2 sequences are LNHNV and YYDKDF (reference sequence). The CDR3 runs 13 residues. Trimming left V 4 bases short and J 9 bases short, with 13 bases between. The CDR3 DNA is TGTGCCACCAGCATGGACAGTTCCCGGCCCCAGCATTTT. This gives the protein CATSMDSSRPQHF. The complete variable domain, with remaining parts taken from reference TRBV15 and TRBJ1-5, reads DAMVIQNPRYQVTQFGKPVTLSCSQTLNHNVMYWYQQKSSQAPKLLFHYYDKDFNNEADTPDNFQSRRPNTSFCFLDIRSPGLGDTAMYLCATSMDSSRPQHFGDGTRLSIL.

This clone was counted once. CDR3: CASSLSLSAGGIDTQYF. The CDR3 nucleotides read TGTGCCAGCAGTTTATCTTTGTCGGCGGGAGGGATAGATACGCAGTATTTT. The chain employs TRBV28 and TRBJ2-3, with TRBD2 identical over 9 bases. Trimming took 1 base from V and 5 from J; bases not matched to a gene: 10. Germline CDR1 and CDR2: MDHEN and SYDVKM. The CDR3 has 17 residues. The variable domain in full, with the rest retrieved from reference TRBV28 and TRBJ2-3, is DVKVTQSSRYLVKRTGEKVFLECVQDMDHENMFWYRQDPGLGLRLIYFSYDVKMKEKGDIPEGYSVSREKKERFSLILESASTNQTSMYLCASSLSLSAGGIDTQYFGPGTRLTVL.

The rearrangement joins TRBV7-3 to TRBJ2-6; D gene unclear. The germline gives CDR1 SGHTA, CDR2 FQGTGA. Between the trimmed V and J ends, which lost 7 bases and 0 bases, there was a span of 13 bases. The CDR3 totals 16 residues. DNA for the CDR3: TGTGCCAGCAACTCAGTAGCCATCTCTGGGGCCAACGTCCTGACTTTC. Translated, it gives CASNSVAISGANVLTF. The whole variable domain, filled in from reference TRBV7-3 and TRBJ2-6, reads GAGVSQTPSNKVTEKGKYVELRCDPISGHTALYWYRQSLGQGPEFLIYFQGTGAADDSGLPNDRFFAVRPEGSVSTLKIQRTERGDSAVYLCASNSVAISGANVLTFGAGSRLTVL.